This TCR beta chain was profiled in a study of spatial heterogeneity in lung cancer. On the study more broadly: More than eight raw reads, on average, carried each unique TCR and UMI combination.

This clonotype was counted a few times. Its matching antigen is unknown. Every molecule of TCR cDNA had its own unique molecular identifier. TCRdb redid the calling of the 5' RACE reads with MiXCR, one entry per CDR3 protein. The sample consists of 42,000 or so distinct CDR3 sequences, over 9.5% of them appearing once. The time point: blood at routine non-recurrence follow-up after resection. Whole RNA came from tumor, nontumor lung or frozen PBMC and was sequenced without being sorted. Study results and caveats: Follow-up blood showed ubiquitous expanded tumor TCRs less than blood at resection did.

Source: PBMCs, taken at follow-up. The origin of this receptor is a female donor with early-stage non-small cell lung cancer.

The CDR3 DNA sequence: TGTGCCTGGAGACTAGCGGGGGCCTACACCGGGGAGCTGTTTTTT. Translation gives CAWRLAGAYTGELFF. The chain recombines TRBV30 with TRBJ2-2, with 11 bases lining up with TRBD2. The V and J ends lost 3 bases and 3 bases, in that order; junction bases with no gene match: 3. The length of the CDR3 is 15 residues. From germline, CDR1 is GTSNPN and CDR2 SVGIG (reference sequence).